A selection of T cell receptor beta chains follows, all from one sample in a study of blood T cell repertoires in COVID-19. TCRdb's copy holds only in-frame clones and misses some; the assay was immunoSEQ multiplex PCR. This table has about 350,000 clones, around 86% appearing once. The sample consisted of peripheral blood. These receptors all come from a woman between 50 and 59 years old with COVID-19, enrolled during active disease. Both conserved end residues are part of each CDR3. D genes are given only for firm matches. Clone size is stated in some rows and not others, as once, few, many or a class when expanded.

j_call d_call v_call clone_size cdr3_aa cdr3_nt
TRBJ2-7 TRBD2 TRBV28 - CASSASTSGSYEQYF TGTGCCAGCAGTGCCTCTACTAGCGGATCGTACGAGCAGTACTTC
TRBJ2-6 - TRBV5-5 - CASSLTVGSGANVLTF TGTGCCAGCAGCTTGACAGTTGGCTCTGGGGCCAACGTCCTGACTTTC
TRBJ1-1 - TRBV12-5 - CASGLVGEKGLKTEAFF TGTGCTAGTGGTTTGGTAGGAGAGAAGGGGTTAAAAACTGAAGCTTTCTTT
TRBJ2-3 TRBD1 TRBV29-1 - CSDSGTGDTDTQYF TGCAGCGACTCCGGGACAGGGGACACAGATACGCAGTATTTT
TRBJ2-7 TRBD2 TRBV7-2 - CASSLEGSSGPYEQYF TGTGCCAGCAGCTTAGAAGGGTCTAGCGGCCCCTACGAGCAGTACTTC
TRBJ2-1 - TRBV24-1 once CATSDPGLRGYNEQFF TGTGCCACCAGTGACCCCGGGCTGCGGGGCTACAATGAGCAGTTCTTC
TRBJ2-1 - TRBV6-5 - CASHSKGQYNEQFF TGTGCCAGCCACTCTAAGGGACAATACAATGAGCAGTTCTTC
TRBJ1-2 - TRBV7-9 - CASSFVFQDGYTF TGTGCCAGCAGCTTCGTTTTTCAGGATGGCTACACCTTC
TRBJ2-1 - TRBV2 - CASSVHFDEQFF TGTGCCAGCAGTGTTCACTTCGATGAGCAGTTCTTC
TRBJ2-7 - TRBV6-5 - CATTQGYEQYF TGTGCCACCACCCAGGGCTACGAGCAGTACTTC
TRBJ1-1 TRBD1 TRBV30 - CAWSRQGATEAFF TGTGCCTGGAGTCGGCAGGGGGCCACTGAAGCTTTCTTT
TRBJ2-1 TRBD2 TRBV7-2 - CASSRTSGKGDEQFF TGTGCCAGCAGCCGGACTAGCGGGAAGGGCGATGAGCAGTTCTTC
TRBJ1-1 TRBD1 TRBV5-4 - CASSRDRGNTEAFF TGTGCCAGCAGCAGGGACAGGGGGAACACTGAAGCTTTCTTT
TRBJ2-2 - TRBV4-3 - CASSQDGGTGVTGELFF TGCGCCAGCAGCCAAGACGGTGGGACGGGAGTCACCGGGGAGCTGTTTTTT
TRBJ1-5 TRBD1 TRBV24-1 - CATSDSTGGLYSNQPQHF TGTGCCACCAGTGATTCGACAGGGGGTTTATATAGCAATCAGCCCCAGCATTTT
TRBJ1-1 TRBD1 TRBV18 - CASSPIGQGNTEAFF TGTGCCAGCTCACCTATTGGACAGGGTAACACTGAAGCTTTCTTT
TRBJ1-5 - TRBV24-1 - CATSDDSQPQHF TGTGCCACCAGTGATGATAGTCAGCCCCAGCATTTT
TRBJ1-1 - TRBV11-3 - CASSLAHGSTEAFF TGTGCCAGCAGCTTAGCGCATGGTAGCACTGAAGCTTTCTTT
TRBJ1-3 - TRBV19 - CASQWTRDTIYF TGTGCCAGCCAATGGACGCGGGACACCATATATTTT
TRBJ1-1 TRBD1 TRBV7-2 - CASSGQGSTEAFF TGTGCCAGCTCCGGACAGGGGAGCACTGAAGCTTTCTTT
TRBJ1-2 TRBD1 TRBV24-1 - CATSDTGQGGYGYTF TGTGCCACCAGTGACACGGGACAGGGAGGCTATGGCTACACCTTC
TRBJ1-2 - TRBV7-9 - CASSPGDYGYTF TGTGCCAGCAGCCCCGGAGACTATGGCTACACCTTC
TRBJ1-2 - TRBV18 - CASSFLNRESAYTF TGTGCCAGCTCATTCCTGAACAGGGAGTCTGCCTACACCTTC
TRBJ2-7 - TRBV10-3 - CAISGLSSSYEQYF TGTGCCATCAGCGGTCTATCGAGCTCCTACGAGCAGTACTTC
TRBJ2-7 TRBD1 TRBV12-5 - CASGQGDRAEQYF TGTGCTAGTGGTCAGGGGGACAGGGCCGAGCAGTACTTC
TRBJ2-6 - TRBV29-1 - CSVEVSRGGANVLTF TGCAGCGTTGAAGTCAGTCGGGGTGGGGCCAACGTCCTGACTTTC
TRBJ2-1 - TRBV6-4 - CASSDSGLGYNEQFF TGTGCCAGCAGTGACTCGGGGCTGGGGTACAATGAGCAGTTCTTC
TRBJ2-7 TRBD2 TRBV24-1 many CATSDRTSGSVYEQYF TGTGCCACCAGTGATCGGACTAGCGGGAGTGTCTACGAGCAGTACTTC
TRBJ1-1 - TRBV5-5 - CASSRNSRGEGTEAFF TGTGCCAGCAGCCGAAATTCGAGAGGGGAGGGAACTGAAGCTTTCTTT
TRBJ2-5 - TRBV21-1 - CASRHRDRAQETQYF TGTGCCAGCAGGCACCGGGACAGGGCCCAAGAGACCCAGTACTTC
TRBJ1-2 TRBD1 TRBV6-5 - CASSYGQGGGGYTF TGTGCCAGCAGTTACGGACAGGGGGGAGGAGGCTACACCTTC
TRBJ2-7 - TRBV5-8 - CASSRTGATSIEQYF TGTGCCAGCAGCCGCACAGGAGCCACAAGCATCGAGCAGTACTTC
TRBJ1-1 TRBD1 TRBV4-2 - CASSQKHRDRGKAFF TGTGCCAGCAGCCAAAAGCACAGGGACAGGGGTAAAGCTTTCTTT
TRBJ1-1 - TRBV5-8 once CASSFGTEAFF TGTGCCAGCAGCTTCGGGACAGAAGCTTTCTTT
TRBJ1-4 - TRBV10-2 - CASLGGGEKLFF TGCGCCAGCCTAGGTGGAGGGGAAAAACTGTTTTTT
TRBJ2-7 - TRBV12-3/TRBV12-4 - CASSLVRAYEQYF TGTGCCAGCAGTTTAGTCAGGGCCTACGAGCAGTACTTC
TRBJ1-2 - TRBV6-1 - CASSEYQTAPYGYTF TGTGCCAGCAGTGAATACCAGACAGCACCGTATGGCTACACCTTC
TRBJ2-1 - TRBV5-1 - CASSLAFRLSSYNEQFF TGCGCCAGCAGCTTGGCCTTCCGACTGAGCTCCTACAATGAGCAGTTCTTC
TRBJ1-1 TRBD1 TRBV5-4 - CASSLRTGLGRTEAFF TGTGCCAGCAGCTTGCGGACAGGGCTGGGGAGGACTGAAGCTTTCTTT
TRBJ2-3 - TRBV5-4 - CASSGTGPDTQYF TGTGCCAGCAGCGGCACAGGGCCAGATACGCAGTATTTT
TRBJ1-1 - TRBV6-5 - CASSYKGLWTEAFF TGTGCCAGCAGTTACAAGGGGTTGTGGACTGAAGCTTTCTTT
TRBJ2-5 TRBD2 TRBV6-1 once CASSEGASGGVAQYF TGTGCCAGCAGTGAAGGGGCTAGCGGGGGGGTTGCCCAGTACTTC
TRBJ2-3 - TRBV6-5 - CASSWTDTDTQYF TGTGCCAGCAGTTGGACAGACACAGATACGCAGTATTTT
TRBJ1-1 TRBD1 TRBV10-3 - CAIKETGGRAEAFF TGTGCCATCAAAGAAACAGGGGGCAGGGCTGAAGCTTTCTTT
TRBJ1-6 - TRBV9 - CASSPHQEYNSPLHF TGTGCCAGCAGCCCCCACCAGGAATATAATTCACCCCTCCACTTT
TRBJ1-1 TRBD1 TRBV19 - CASSIGTGVGTEAFF TGTGCCAGTAGTATTGGGACAGGGGTGGGCACTGAAGCTTTCTTT
TRBJ2-1 - TRBV27 few CASSLLGDNEQFF TGTGCCAGCAGTTTATTGGGAGACAATGAGCAGTTCTTC